These 20 T cell receptor beta chains share one sample of origin, sequenced in a study of T cell clonality in common variable immunodeficiency. Study-level points and caveats: Reportedly, TCR beta sequences from common variable immunodeficiency showed fewer deletions and N-nucleotide insertions.

These TCRs' antigens remain unknown. Some clones are missing from TCRdb's copy, which holds only in-frame ones; the method was immunoSEQ multiplex PCR. The profile covers some 10,000 clones, none occurring a single time. What was sequenced was peripheral blood mononuclear cells. These receptors all stem from a human donor with common variable immunodeficiency.

This clone is medium-sized (0.01 to 0.1%) within its sample. The read comes to an end 3 residues before the CDR3 does, leaving the germline J gene to fill in the end. The genes are TRBV19 and TRBJ1-1, with D unresolved. The germline V gene has CDR1 LNHDA and CDR2 SQIVND (reference sequence). The CDR3 length is 13 residues. Trimming left V 3 bases short and J 3 bases short, with 8 bases between. The CDR3 DNA, read in part, is TGTGCCAGTAGTATCGAACGGTACACTGAA. This translates into CASSIERYTE. The complete CDR3 reads CASSIERYTEAFF.

This clone was counted only a few times. The CDR3 extends 3 residues past the end of the read, so its final part is completed from the germline J gene. This sequence joins TRBV18 and TRBJ1-3; 8 bases match TRBD1. The CDR3 loop spans 15 amino acids. The V gene's germline CDR1 is KGHSH and CDR2 LQKENI. The junction had 5 bases not matched to a gene; V was cut back by 3 bases and J by 4 bases. CDR3 protein: CASSPMDRAGNTIYF. Incomplete CDR3 DNA: TGTGCCAGCTCACCGATGGACAGGGCCGGAAACACC.

With respect to this clone: The observed sequence ends 3 residues before the CDR3 terminus, with the missing tail filled in from the germline J gene. The chain links TRBV11-2 to TRBJ2-5; D is perhaps TRBD1 (6 bases). This CDR3 is built from 14 residues. V lost 7 bases to trimming and J lost 3 bases, with 15 bases between them. Germline values: CDR1 SGHAT, CDR2 FQNNGV. The sequenced part of the CDR3 DNA is TGTGCCAGCAACCCCACACAGGGAAAAGAGACC. Translation: CASNPTQGKET. From start to end, the CDR3 is CASNPTQGKETQYF.

The table lists this clone with a few counts. With the read ending 3 residues before the CDR3 end, the germline J gene is used to fill in that end. The V gene is TRBV2, the J gene TRBJ1-3; perhaps TRBD1 as D (6 bases). The ends were cut back, 5 bases at V and 4 bases at J, with 18 bases in the middle. The CDR3 length is 16 residues. Germline V gene lookup returns CDR1 SNHLY and CDR2 FYNNEI. CDR3 protein: CASSSQGSMWGNTIYF. The covered CDR3 bases are TGTGCCAGCAGTTCGCAGGGGTCGATGTGGGGAAACACC.

This clone was recorded a few times. The sequenced fragment ends 3 residues before the CDR3 boundary, so the rest is inferred from the germline J gene. The V gene is TRBV19, the J gene TRBJ2-2, with 8 bases aligning to TRBD2. Germline lookup yields CDR1 LNHDA and CDR2 SQIVND (reference sequence). V shed 6 bases and J 5 bases; nucleotides not matched to a gene: 8. The CDR3 runs to 15 residues. This CDR3 is CASSSGGAKTGELFF. CDR3 bases read: TGTGCCAGTAGCTCCGGGGGGGCTAAAACCGGGGAG. The full variable domain, in which reference TRBV19 and TRBJ2-2 provide the parts outside the CDR3, is DGGITQSPKYLFRKEGQNVTLSCEQNLNHDAMYWYRQDPGQGLRLIYYSQIVNDFQKGDIAEGYSVSREKKESFPLTVTSAQKNPTAFYLCASSSGGAKTGELFFGEGSRLTVL.

For this clone: The CDR3 end is not reached by the read, which stops 3 residues before it; the germline J gene fills it in. The rearrangement uses TRBV2 and TRBJ2-1; TRBD2 agrees at 8 bases. The V and J ends lost 7 bases and 9 bases, in that order; junction bases with no gene match: 11. From germline, CDR1 is SNHLY and CDR2 FYNNEI. The CDR3 extends over 14 amino acids. This CDR3 reads CASNPVSGRFEQFF. The sequenced part of the CDR3 DNA is TGTGCCAGCAATCCTGTCAGCGGGAGATTTGAG.

This clone showed up just a few times. The observed sequence ends 3 residues before the CDR3 terminus, with the missing tail filled in from the germline J gene. The genes are TRBV30 and TRBJ2-3, with no clear D. The V end was cut by 1 base, the J end by 6 bases, with 8 bases between. Germline V lookup: CDR1 GTSNPN, CDR2 SVGIG (reference sequence). The length of the CDR3 is 12 residues. CDR3 DNA (partial): TGTGCCTGGAGTGATTACGCGGATACG. Translation gives CAWSDYADT. The entire CDR3 sequence reads CAWSDYADTQYF.

About this clone: Sequencing ends 3 residues short of the CDR3 end; the germline J gene provides the rest. The rearrangement joins TRBV7-8 to TRBJ1-5, with 8 bases identical to TRBD1. The CDR3 is 13 residues long. The V segment lost 5 bases and the J segment 6 bases; nucleotides outside the gene matches: 3. Germline V gene data show CDR1 as SGHVS and CDR2 as FQNEAQ. CDR3 DNA (partial): TGTGCCAGCAGCACGGACAGGGTTCAGCCC. Translated, it gives CASSTDRVQP. From start to end, the CDR3 is CASSTDRVQPQHF.

In this sample, this clone turned up a few times. The CDR3 goes on 3 residues after the read ends, and that part is filled in from the germline J gene. The chain employs TRBV19 and TRBJ1-2; D is possibly TRBD1 (6 bases). V was clipped by 6 bases and J by 0 bases, with 17 bases between them. From germline, CDR1 is LNHDA and CDR2 SQIVND (reference sequence). The CDR3 contains 16 residues. The CDR3 is CASRPQGWGSNYGYTF. The DNA read from the CDR3 is TGTGCCAGTAGGCCACAGGGTTGGGGATCTAACTATGGC.

About this clone itself: The sequenced fragment ends 3 residues before the CDR3 boundary, so the rest is inferred from the germline J gene. V usage is TRBV18 and J usage is TRBJ2-3; no clear D. The V end lost 7 bases, the J end lost 2 bases, and 10 bases lay between the germline ends. The CDR3 covers 13 residues. Germline V gives CDR1 KGHSH, CDR2 LQKENI. The covered CDR3 bases are TGTGCCAGCTTAGCCGGCCCCACAGATACG. This gives the protein CASLAGPTDT. The full CDR3 sequence reads CASLAGPTDTQYF.

The sequenced part of the CDR3 DNA is TGTGCCAGCAGCTCCTTGACTAGCGGGACTGAGACC. Translated: CASSSLTSGTET. The CDR3 in full is CASSSLTSGTETQYF. The chain combines TRBV5-5 with TRBJ2-5; 11 bases agree with TRBD2. The CDR3 extends 3 residues past the end of the read, so its final part is completed from the germline J gene. This CDR3 spans 15 amino acids. Unmatched junction bases numbered 6, after V lost 3 bases and J lost 5 bases. Germline-derived CDR1 and CDR2 are SGHKS and YYEKEE (reference sequence).

This clone was seen a few times. The sequenced fragment ends 3 residues before the CDR3 boundary, so the rest is inferred from the germline J gene. V gene TRBV2 combines with J gene TRBJ2-5; 11 bases agree with TRBD2. This CDR3 region has 17 residues. Losses at the gene ends were 4 bases for V and 3 bases for J; bases not matched to a gene: 10. Looked up from germline, CDR1 is SNHLY and CDR2 is FYNNEI. The sequenced part of the CDR3 DNA is TGTGCCAGCAGTGCCTTGTTACTACTAGCGGGAGAAGAGACC. It codes for CASSALLLLAGEET. Given in full, the CDR3 is CASSALLLLAGEETQYF.

On this clone itself: The CDR3 extends 3 residues past the end of the read, so its final part is completed from the germline J gene. V usage is TRBV19 and J usage is TRBJ2-7; 9 bases align to TRBD2. J lost 6 bases, V lost 6 bases, and 6 bases had no gene match. CDR1 and CDR2 from the germline V gene are LNHDA and SQIVND (reference sequence). This CDR3 is built from 13 residues. CDR3 protein: CASSSGGGGEQYF. Partial CDR3 DNA: TGTGCCAGTAGCAGCGGCGGGGGGGGCGAG.

Concerning this clone: The CDR3 goes on 3 residues after the read ends, and that part is filled in from the germline J gene. The J gene is TRBJ2-7, the V gene TRBV5-1; tentative D call: TRBD2 (7 bases). Between the trimmed V and J ends, which lost 0 bases and 4 bases, there was a span of 14 bases. This CDR3 contains 15 residues. Germline V gene sequence: CDR1 SGHRS, CDR2 YFSETQ. The CDR3 bases that were read are TGCGCCAGCAGCTTGGAAGGGGGGGCTAATTACGAG. Its translation is CASSLEGGANYE. The whole CDR3 protein reads CASSLEGGANYEQYF.

On this clone itself: The read terminates 3 residues before the CDR3 end, so the remaining end is supplied by the germline J gene. The chain employs TRBV5-1 and TRBJ2-5; TRBD2 matches at 11 bases. The germline CDR1 and CDR2 sequences are SGHRS and YFSETQ. CDR3 length: 19 residues. V dropped 5 bases and J dropped 3; count of bases not matched to a gene: 18. CDR3 loop: CASRPGFPGLAATKETQYF. The sequenced CDR3 bases are TGCGCCAGCAGGCCGGGATTCCCGGGACTAGCGGCAACAAAAGAGACC.

In regard to this clone: Read coverage stops 3 residues before the CDR3 terminus; the germline J gene supplies the remainder. V usage is TRBV6-1 and J usage is TRBJ2-5; 8 nucleotides agree with TRBD1. V was pared by 1 base and J by 2 bases, with 3 bases of the junction left unmatched. Per the germline V gene, CDR1 is MNHNS and CDR2 is SASEGT. The CDR3 is 15 amino acids. The sequenced CDR3 bases are TGTGCCAGCAGTGAAGGACAGGGGAGGCAAGAGACC. Protein sequence: CASSEGQGRQET. The whole CDR3 reads CASSEGQGRQETQYF.

In its sample, this clone was seen a few times. Sequencing ends 3 residues short of the CDR3 end; the germline J gene provides the rest. The V call is TRBV18, the J call TRBJ1-3, with TRBD1 matching over 7 bases. The ends lost 3 bases at V and 4 bases at J; junction bases unmatched: 0. The CDR3 has 13 amino acids. Germline CDR1 and CDR2: KGHSH and LQKENI. The CDR3 spells CASSPGQGNTIYF. The part of the CDR3 DNA that was read is TGTGCCAGCTCACCGGGACAGGGAAACACC. Full variable domain (missing parts from reference TRBV18 and TRBJ1-3): NAGVMQNPRHLVRRRGQEARLRCSPMKGHSHVYWYRQLPEEGLKFMVYLQKENIIDESGMPKERFSAEFPKEGPSILRIQQVVRGDSAAYFCASSPGQGNTIYFGEGSWLTVV.

A note on this clone: The CDR3 is cut off 3 residues early in the read; its end comes from the germline J gene. The V gene is TRBV7-2, the J gene TRBJ1-2; 8 nucleotides agree with TRBD1. Germline loops: CDR1 SGHTA, CDR2 FQGNSA. The ends lost 7 bases at V and 5 bases at J; junction bases unmatched: 12. The CDR3 spans 15 residues. CDR3 sequence reads: CASNGWGRGPYGYTF. Partial CDR3 DNA: TGTGCCAGCAACGGCTGGGGCAGGGGGCCTTATGGC.

Relative to its sample, this clone is medium-sized (0.01 to 0.1%). The sequenced fragment ends 3 residues before the CDR3 boundary, so the rest is inferred from the germline J gene. J is TRBJ2-2 and V is TRBV5-1; 10 bases are a match to TRBD2. Germline CDR1 is SGHRS and CDR2 is YFSETQ. J gave up 7 bases and V 3 bases, and 9 bases lay outside the gene matches. This CDR3 is built from 16 residues. Partial CDR3 DNA: TGCGCCAGCAGCTCCGGACTAGCGGAGTGGGGCGGGGAG. It encodes CASSSGLAEWGGE. The whole CDR3 reads CASSSGLAEWGGELFF.

This clone was picked up a small number of times. The CDR3 end falls 3 residues outside the read, so it is completed with the germline J gene. This sequence joins TRBV19 and TRBJ2-7, with 7 bases fitting TRBD2. Germline CDR1 LNHDA, CDR2 SQIVND (reference sequence). V trimming: 3 bases; J trimming: 3 bases; junction bases outside the gene matches: 5. CDR3 length: 14 amino acids. The sequenced CDR3 bases are TGTGCCAGTAGTATTCGAAGGACTAGCTACGAG. It yields the protein CASSIRRTSYE. From start to end, the CDR3 is CASSIRRTSYEQYF.